The 30 T cell receptor beta chains below were found in one sample sequenced in a study of blood T cells in healthy people across ages. Primers used in a second PCR of about 7 to 12 cycles were a sample-barcoded 5' primer and a J-beta primer mix. Via MiXCR, TCRdb re-called the 5' RACE reads, giving one row per CDR3 protein. The sample carries about 1.6 million distinct CDR3 sequences, roughly 32% recorded once. What was sequenced was blood. Receptor source: a woman in her 30s in good health.

The table lists this clonotype with a few counts. The chain joins TRBV12-3 or TRBV12-4 to TRBJ2-5; D may match TRBD1 or TRBD2 (5 bases each). Trimming stripped 5 bases from V and 3 bases from J, with 13 bases between. The CDR3 loop spans 14 amino acids. In DNA form, the CDR3 reads TGTGCCAGCAGTAGGGACCTCCAAGAAGAGACCCAGTACTTC. Protein: CASSRDLQEETQYF.

The genes are TRBV30 and TRBJ2-4; a possible D gene is TRBD2 (6 bases). Germline V lookup: CDR1 GTSNPN, CDR2 SVGIG (reference sequence). V gave up 1 base and J gave up 13 bases, with 14 bases separating them. This CDR3 has 12 residues. CDR3 DNA: TGTGCCTGGAGTGGCGGGGCGAGGGAGCAGTACTTC. Its translation: CAWSGGAREQYF.

This clonotype was counted ten times or more. The chain has TRBV7-2 and TRBJ2-5; the match to TRBD2 covers 14 bases. The junction had 3 bases not matched to a gene; V was cut back by 5 bases and J by 4 bases. CDR1 and CDR2 from the germline V gene are SGHTA and FQGNSA. The CDR3 has 15 amino acids. CDR3 sequence (DNA): TGTGCCAGCAGCGTCGGGACTAGCGGGGGAGAGACCCAGTACTTC. As protein: CASSVGTSGGETQYF.

J is TRBJ1-2 and V is TRBV20-1; 8 nucleotides agree with TRBD1. J gave up 3 bases and V 0 bases, and 3 bases lay outside the gene matches. The V gene's germline CDR1 is DFQATT and CDR2 SNEGSKA (reference sequence). This CDR3 comprises 14 residues. The CDR3 region is CSARDSGGDYGYTF. The CDR3 DNA sequence: TGCAGTGCTAGAGATTCAGGGGGCGACTATGGCTACACCTTC.

The CDR3 DNA reads as TGTGCCAGCAGTATGGGGCCTTTTTCGGGGGAGACCCAGTACTTC. Translating it yields CASSMGPFSGETQYF. The V gene is TRBV6-1, the J gene TRBJ2-5; the D gene could be TRBD1 or TRBD2 (5 bases each). Deletions cut 5 bases from V and 5 bases from J, with 18 bases between. This CDR3 region has 15 residues. CDR1 is MNHNS and CDR2 is SASEGT in the germline V gene.

The chain is built from TRBV10-3 and TRBJ2-1; TRBD2 aligns across 9 bases. The CDR3 sequence is 15 residues long. Germline values: CDR1 ENHRY, CDR2 SYGVKD. The V gene end was trimmed by 5 bases and the J gene end by 8 bases; junction bases not matched to a gene: 10. This chain's CDR3 is CAISSPGLAIYEQFF. In DNA form, the CDR3 reads TGTGCCATCAGTTCCCCGGGACTAGCTATTTATGAGCAGTTCTTC.

The chain recombines TRBV6-5 with TRBJ2-5; 8 bases are a match to TRBD1. CDR3 length: 13 residues. Germline V gene data show CDR1 as MNHEY and CDR2 as SVGAGI. V gave up 5 bases and J gave up 5 bases; unmatched junction bases: 4. This CDR3 reads CASSDRGLETQYF. Written as DNA, the CDR3 is TGTGCCAGCAGTGACAGGGGTCTGGAGACCCAGTACTTC.

This clonotype has at least ten counts. CDR3 coding DNA: TGCAGCGGGCTGAGGGGCGGTTCGGAGACCCAGTACTTC. Translating it yields CSGLRGGSETQYF. The chain carries TRBV29-1 and TRBJ2-5; D assignment may be TRBD1 or TRBD2 (5 bases each). The CDR3 is 13 residues long. V dropped 7 bases and J dropped 5 bases, with 17 bases sitting between them. The germline gives CDR1 SQVTM, CDR2 ANQGSEA.

V usage is TRBV20-1 and J usage is TRBJ2-1; 8 nucleotides line up with TRBD2. This CDR3 is built from 16 residues. The V gene's germline CDR1 is DFQATT and CDR2 SNEGSKA (reference sequence). V trimming: 0 bases; J trimming: 9 bases; junction bases outside the gene matches: 13. The CDR3 region is CSARDLSSYGGGEQFF. The DNA of the CDR3 is TGCAGTGCTAGAGATCTCTCGAGCTACGGGGGGGGTGAGCAGTTCTTC.

This rearrangement joins TRBV20-1 to TRBJ2-3; 12 bases line up with TRBD2. From germline, CDR1 is DFQATT and CDR2 SNEGSKA (reference sequence). V gave up 6 bases and J gave up 6 bases; unmatched junction bases: 7. CDR3 length: 14 residues. The CDR3 sequence is CSAPLTSGSDTQYF. As DNA, the CDR3 is TGCAGTGCGCCCTTGACTAGCGGGAGTGATACGCAGTATTTT.

This chain uses TRBV7-2 with TRBJ1-1; no firm D call. From germline, CDR1 is SGHTA and CDR2 FQGNSA. This CDR3 comprises 15 residues. V lost 5 bases and J 4 bases, leaving 17 bases between the germline ends. In DNA, the CDR3 is TGTGCCAGCAGCCCCCAAGGCAGTACGGGCACTGAAGCTTTCTTT. Residues: CASSPQGSTGTEAFF.

The chain employs TRBV20-1 and TRBJ1-6, with 10 nucleotides matching TRBD1. The CDR3 is 17 residues long. The ends lost 5 bases at V and 1 base at J; junction bases unmatched: 8. Germline loops: CDR1 DFQATT, CDR2 SNEGSKA (reference sequence). CDR3 loop: CSAPDRGRVSYNSPLHF. The CDR3 region has the DNA TGCAGTGCTCCAGACAGGGGGCGAGTTTCCTATAATTCACCCCTCCACTTT.

The CDR3 is CASSSDPGTGFNGYTF. CDR3 nucleotide sequence: TGTGCCAGCAGTTCTGATCCCGGGACAGGGTTTAATGGCTACACCTTC. The chain links TRBV12-3 or TRBV12-4 to TRBJ1-2; TRBD1 aligns across 9 bases. The CDR3 is made up of 16 amino acids. The V and J ends lost 4 bases and 6 bases, in that order; junction bases with no gene match: 12.

The chain recombines TRBV20-1 with TRBJ1-4; no clear D gene. The CDR3 has 15 amino acids. Germline lookup yields CDR1 DFQATT and CDR2 SNEGSKA (reference sequence). V lost 0 bases, J lost 3 bases, and 11 bases lay in between. The CDR3 bases are TGCAGTGCTAGAGAGGCCCGCGGTGCTAATGAAAAACTGTTTTTT. This encodes CSAREARGANEKLFF.

V usage is TRBV12-3 or TRBV12-4 and J usage is TRBJ1-1, with D possibly matching TRBD1 (6 bases). Trimming took 6 bases from V and 6 from J, leaving 14 bases between them. CDR3 length: 13 amino acids. The CDR3 here is CASRTGQMPEAFF. As DNA, the CDR3 is TGTGCCAGCAGAACTGGACAGATGCCTGAAGCTTTCTTT.

V is TRBV20-1 and J is TRBJ2-7; 8 bases map to TRBD2. The junction had 11 bases not matched to a gene; V was cut back by 7 bases and J by 6 bases. The germline V gene has CDR1 DFQATT and CDR2 SNEGSKA (reference sequence). CDR3 length: 13 amino acids. The CDR3 DNA sequence: TGCAGTGTTTACAGCGGGAGCCCCCCCGAGCAGTACTTC. Translated: CSVYSGSPPEQYF.

This clonotype was counted ten times or more. This rearrangement joins TRBV3-1 to TRBJ2-7; D gene ambiguous. CDR3 length: 12 amino acids. Trimming left V 6 bases short and J 0 bases short, with 6 bases between. The germline CDR1 and CDR2 sequences are LGHDT and YNNKEL (reference sequence). CDR3 protein: CASSSYSYEQYF. DNA for the CDR3: TGTGCCAGCAGTTCCTACTCCTACGAGCAGTACTTC.

The rearrangement links TRBV20-1 to TRBJ1-6, with D tentatively TRBD1 (6 bases). There are 10 residues in the CDR3. The germline V and J ends were trimmed by 6 bases and 10 bases, with 7 bases remaining between them. Per the germline V gene, CDR1 is DFQATT and CDR2 is SNEGSKA (reference sequence). CDR3 nucleotides: TGCAGTGCCAGGGGCTCACCCCTCCACTTT. It encodes CSARGSPLHF.

This chain connects TRBV10-2 to TRBJ2-4, with 12 bases that match TRBD2. The CDR3 has 20 amino acids. From germline, CDR1 is WSHSY and CDR2 SAAADI. V dropped 2 bases and J dropped 0; count of bases not matched to a gene: 11. CDR3 sequence (DNA): TGCGCCAGCAGTGAGGAATGGACTAGCGGGGCCAAGGGAGCCAAAAACATTCAGTACTTC. Residues: CASSEEWTSGAKGAKNIQYF.

This chain uses TRBV15 with TRBJ2-7, with 9 bases lining up with TRBD1. In germline, CDR1 is LNHNV, CDR2 YYDKDF (reference sequence). This CDR3 has 14 amino acids. With V trimmed by 5 bases and J by 5 bases, 7 bases remained unmatched. Here the CDR3 DNA reads TGTGCCACCAGCGAGGACAGGGGTGTGAACGAGCAGTACTTC. Translating gives CATSEDRGVNEQYF.

This clonotype appeared a few times. The J gene is TRBJ2-5, the V gene TRBV7-2; TRBD2 matches at 13 bases. The CDR3 sequence is 15 residues long. Trimming at V came to 5 bases and at J to 11 bases, leaving 11 bases not matched to a gene. CDR1 is SGHTA, CDR2 FQGNSA, per germline. The CDR3 DNA reads TGTGCCAGCAGCGTGGGACTAGCGGGAAAAAGTGAACAGTACTTC. Amino acid sequence: CASSVGLAGKSEQYF.

The genes are TRBV10-1 and TRBJ2-1; 14 positions agree with TRBD2. The ends lost 6 bases at V and 2 bases at J; junction bases unmatched: 0. This CDR3 contains 15 residues. Germline CDR1 and CDR2: WNHNN and SYGVQD (reference sequence). The CDR3 bases are TGCGCCAGCAGGACTAGCGGGAGGGCCTACAATGAGCAGTTCTTC. Translated: CASRTSGRAYNEQFF.

This chain joins TRBV27 and TRBJ1-2, with 12 bases that match TRBD1. Trimming at V came to 5 bases and at J to 7 bases, leaving 8 bases not matched to a gene. The CDR3 runs to 15 residues. Germline CDR1 reads MNHEY; CDR2 reads SMNVEV (reference sequence). The CDR3 region has the DNA TGTGCCAGCAGTCCAATCGGGACAGGGGGCTTTGGCTACACCTTC. As protein: CASSPIGTGGFGYTF.

The V and J genes are TRBV7-9 and TRBJ2-3; 11 bases fit TRBD2. V lost 1 base and J lost 0; bases outside the gene matches: 6. Germline CDR1 reads SEHNR; CDR2 reads FQNEAQ (reference sequence). The CDR3 is 18 amino acids. The CDR3 bases are TGTGCCAGCAGCTTAGGTTCTAGCGGGAGGCCTAGCACAGATACGCAGTATTTT. Residues: CASSLGSSGRPSTDTQYF.

J is TRBJ2-1 and V is TRBV6-5; 10 bases line up with TRBD2. This CDR3 has 15 amino acids. V gave up 9 bases and J gave up 4 bases; unmatched junction bases: 9. The germline CDR1 and CDR2 sequences are MNHEY and SVGAGI. The CDR3 sequence is CARSSGRGVYNEQFF. Here the CDR3 DNA reads TGTGCCAGGTCTAGCGGGAGAGGGGTATACAATGAGCAGTTCTTC.

On this clonotype: This may be a read error, as it is one base from a much larger clone. The rearrangement links TRBV4-2 to TRBJ1-4; perhaps TRBD1 as D (5 bases). The CDR3 covers 13 residues. Germline-derived CDR1 and CDR2 are LGHNA and YNFKEQ. The CDR3, as DNA: TGTGCCAGCAGCATCGGGGCTAATGAAGAACTGTTTTTT. It encodes CASSIGANEELFF.

Notes on this clonotype: Mismatch with germline at one junction end may stem from a read error. This chain connects TRBV4-1 to TRBJ2-3; 11 nucleotides match TRBD1. Looked up from germline, CDR1 is MGHRA and CDR2 is YSYEKL. The CDR3 is 15 residues long. The CDR3 DNA follows: TGCGCCAACAGCCCCTGGGACAGGGGGTCAGATACGCAGTATTTT. Protein product: CANSPWDRGSDTQYF.

The rearrangement joins TRBV24-1 to TRBJ2-1, with 8 bases matching TRBD2. The CDR3 is 15 amino acids. Germline V lookup: CDR1 KGHDR, CDR2 SFDVKD. The V and J ends lost 1 base and 8 bases, in that order; junction bases with no gene match: 6. CDR3 nucleotide sequence: TGTGCCACCAGTGATTTATCGGGGGGGATCGATGAGCAGTTCTTC. Translating gives CATSDLSGGIDEQFF.

This clonotype has more than one count but fewer than ten. The genes are TRBV9 and TRBJ2-3; D could derive from TRBD1 or TRBD2 (6 bases each). Germline loops: CDR1 SGDLS, CDR2 YYNGEE. V was pared by 4 bases and J by 4 bases, with 19 bases between. The CDR3 is 16 residues long. CDR3 protein: CASSNTAGGLADTQYF. DNA for the CDR3: TGTGCCAGCAGCAACACCGCCGGGGGCTTAGCAGATACGCAGTATTTT.

This clonotype was counted only a few times. V and J are TRBV9 and TRBJ1-2; a weak D match, TRBD1 (6 bases). CDR3 length equals 15 residues. V lost 0 bases and J 6 bases, leaving 15 bases between the germline ends. CDR1 and CDR2 from the germline V gene are SGDLS and YYNGEE. The CDR3 DNA follows: TGTGCCAGCAGCGTAGATGGGGGCCGGAGGGATGGCTACACCTTC. It translates to CASSVDGGRRDGYTF.